These 12 T cell receptor beta chains came from one sample sequenced in a study of Ad26.COV2.S vaccination and SARS-CoV-2 variants. Profiling relied on immunoSEQ multiplex PCR, and the TCRdb table lists in-frame clones only, not all of them. The sample yields 350,000 to 500,000 clones, 90% seen once. Described treatment: around 19 received Ad26.COV2.S at low or high dose, single or two shots; roughly 5 received placebo; per-sample allocation not given. Collection of samples fell on day 63 after the first vaccine or placebo injection. The specimen was peripheral blood, collected in a trial of Ad26.COV2.S vaccine versus placebo. The receptors originated from a person between 18 and 65 years old who received the Ad26.COV2.S COVID-19 vaccine or a placebo.

The chain joins TRBV5-4 to TRBJ1-6; 7 nucleotides agree with TRBD1. There are 14 residues in the CDR3. V lost 2 bases and J lost 9; bases outside the gene matches: 5. CDR1 and CDR2 (germline): SGHNT, YYREEE (reference sequence). The CDR3 nucleotides read TGTGCCAGCAGCTTAGACAGGGTAATTTCACCCCTCCACTTT. Protein: CASSLDRVISPLHF.

The chain joins TRBV5-6 to TRBJ2-3; a possible D gene is TRBD1 (6 bases). There are 16 residues in the CDR3. Between the trimmed V and J ends, which lost 3 bases and 2 bases, there was a span of 16 bases. Germline assignment: CDR1 SGHDT and CDR2 YYEEEE. CDR3 residues: CASSSSYRVATDTQYF. The DNA of the CDR3 is TGTGCCAGCAGCTCATCCTACAGGGTCGCCACAGATACGCAGTATTTT.

V and J are TRBV3-1 (or the pseudogene TRBV3-2) and TRBJ2-5; 12 bases align to TRBD2. The CDR3 runs 15 residues. V lost 5 bases, J lost 5 bases, and 6 bases stayed unmatched. Per germline, CDR1 LGHDT and CDR2 YNNKEL (reference sequence). CDR3 loop: CASSKTSGSTETQYF. The CDR3 DNA is TGTGCCAGCAGCAAGACTAGCGGGAGTACGGAGACCCAGTACTTC.

Details on this clone: Other DNA sequences in the sample encode the same CDR3. The chain combines TRBV12-3 or TRBV12-4 with TRBJ1-2; D uncertain. Trimming pared 5 bases from V and 2 bases from J, leaving 9 bases between. This CDR3 region has 13 residues. In DNA, the CDR3 is TGTGCCAGCAGTCGCCAGGAGAACTATGGCTACACCTTC. Its protein product is CASSRQENYGYTF.

This clone was detected a few times. This chain uses TRBV2 with TRBJ2-1; 12 nucleotides match TRBD2. Per the germline V gene, CDR1 is SNHLY and CDR2 is FYNNEI. CDR3 length equals 15 residues. The V gene end was trimmed by 5 bases and the J gene end by 13 bases; junction bases not matched to a gene: 12. CDR3: CASSRRDLAGGGQFF. The CDR3 DNA reads TGTGCCAGCAGTAGAAGAGATCTAGCGGGAGGGGGTCAGTTCTTC.

The V call is TRBV18, the J call TRBJ1-6; no definite D call. This CDR3 comprises 15 residues. Between the trimmed V and J ends, which lost 5 bases and 7 bases, there was a span of 15 bases. Germline CDR1 and CDR2: KGHSH and LQKENI. The CDR3 sequence: CASSTGGWGNSPLHF. CDR3 nucleotide sequence: TGTGCCAGCTCAACCGGAGGGTGGGGAAATTCACCCCTCCACTTT.

This clone showed up just a few times. J is TRBJ2-2 and V is TRBV24-1, with TRBD2 matching over 7 bases. CDR3 size: 15 residues. Germline trimming cut 4 bases from V and 3 bases from J; bases unmatched to any gene: 4. CDR1 is KGHDR and CDR2 is SFDVKD in the germline V gene. DNA for the CDR3: TGTGCCACCAGTGAGGGGAGGGACGACACCGGGGAGCTGTTTTTT. Protein product: CATSEGRDDTGELFF.

This chain links TRBV28 with TRBJ2-6, with D hard to call. V was clipped by 7 bases and J by 4 bases, with 11 bases between them. Germline assignment: CDR1 MDHEN and CDR2 SYDVKM. The CDR3 extends over 14 amino acids. CDR3 amino acids: CASTQVSGANVLTF. The CDR3 coding sequence is TGTGCCAGCACCCAAGTTTCAGGGGCCAACGTCCTGACTTTC.

This CDR3 is CASSPRVGSEQFF. The CDR3, as DNA: TGTGCCAGCAGCCCCCGAGTTGGATCCGAGCAGTTCTTC. The rearrangement uses TRBV9 and TRBJ2-1; unclear D gene. Trimming cost V 4 bases and J 10 bases, with 15 bases left between them. The germline gives CDR1 SGDLS, CDR2 YYNGEE. The CDR3 is made up of 13 amino acids.

For this clone: This CDR3 is also generated by other DNA sequences in the sample. The rearrangement links TRBV29-1 to TRBJ1-1; the D is unclear. V lost 7 bases and J lost 0, with 9 bases in between. CDR3 length: 12 residues. CDR1 is SQVTM and CDR2 is ANQGSEA in the germline V gene. The CDR3 sequence: CSGGRMNTEAFF. The DNA for the CDR3 is TGCAGCGGCGGACGTATGAACACTGAAGCTTTCTTT.

The rearrangement joins TRBV18 to TRBJ2-4; TRBD1 matches at 11 bases. The V segment lost 3 bases and the J segment 1 base; nucleotides outside the gene matches: 8. Germline CDR1 reads KGHSH; CDR2 reads LQKENI. This CDR3 is built from 18 residues. The CDR3 region is CASSPRTGGALAKNIQYF. For the CDR3, the DNA is TGTGCCAGCTCACCCCGGACAGGGGGCGCTCTGGCCAAAAACATTCAGTACTTC.

The chain is built from TRBV2 and TRBJ1-2; a weak D match, TRBD1 (6 bases). With 6 bases removed from V and 4 bases from J, the gap between germline ends came to 12 bases. The CDR3 is made up of 13 amino acids. Germline V CDR1 and CDR2: SNHLY, FYNNEI. The CDR3 protein is CASRSRGGYGYTF. As DNA, the CDR3 is TGTGCCAGCAGATCCAGGGGAGGCTATGGCTACACCTTC.